This T cell receptor beta chain was identified during a study of blood T cell repertoires in COVID-19. Study-wide background: COVID-19 samples, acute and convalescent, were from the United States, Italy and Spain. The cDNA or gDNA used as material had been derived from T cells, B-cell-depleted T cells, or PBMCs.

Original processing notes: Estimates of nucleated cell counts were drawn from the amplification of reference gene primers. Using immunoSEQ multiplex PCR, the repertoire was profiled, and TCRdb retains in-frame clones only, with some absent. The DNA gave D and trimming, while V, J and clone size come from that table. In the table there are around 49,000 clones, 82% of which are singletons. CDR3 length: 15 amino acids. In germline, CDR1 is SNHLY, CDR2 FYNNEI. The junction had 17 bases not matched to a gene; V was cut back by 6 bases and J by 10 bases. Sequenced material: peripheral blood. This TCR derives from a woman in her sixties or seventies with acute or convalescent COVID-19. This chain connects TRBV2 to TRBJ2-5; 7 nucleotides match TRBD2. The DNA of the CDR3 is TGTGCCAGCAGCGAATATTCTTCGGGGGGTTGGGGCCAGTACTTC. This encodes CASSEYSSGGWGQYF.